The 5 T cell receptor beta chains reported below all come from one sample, sequenced in a study of T cells in Graves' hyperthyroidism and ophthalmopathy. RNA transcripts served as the template for amplifying TCR beta CDR3 regions. The HTBI primer set served for first-round RT-PCR of the TCR CDR3. TCRdb independently ran MiXCR on the multiplex PCR reads; one entry per CDR3 protein. The data contain approximately 610,000 distinct CDR3 sequences, roughly 15% of them seen just once; the ten biggest clones take up about 4%. The sequenced material came from blood. The origin of the receptors is a woman between 40 and 50 years old with Graves' ophthalmopathy.

This clonotype was detected ten times or more. The rearrangement joins TRBV7-9 to TRBJ2-5; D is perhaps TRBD1 (6 bases). CDR3 length: 14 residues. Germline V gene sequence: CDR1 SEHNR, CDR2 FQNEAQ (reference sequence). Trimming pared 4 bases from V and 1 base from J, leaving 10 bases between. The CDR3 nucleotides are TGTGCCAGCAGCTCATCAGGGGCCCAAGAGACCCAGTACTTC. It translates to CASSSSGAQETQYF.

This clonotype was observed many times. The chain uses TRBV20-1 and TRBJ2-7; tentatively, D is TRBD1 or TRBD2 (5 bases each). The CDR3 runs 15 residues. CDR1 is DFQATT, CDR2 SNEGSKA, per germline (reference sequence). V lost 0 bases and J lost 3, with 15 bases in between. CDR3 amino acids: CSARDQRGSLYEQYF. The CDR3 DNA reads as TGCAGTGCTAGAGATCAGAGGGGCTCCCTCTACGAGCAGTACTTC.

In its sample, this clonotype was seen many times. The chain couples TRBV6-1 to TRBJ1-5; D is undetermined. The CDR3 has 19 residues. The germline V gene has CDR1 MNHNS and CDR2 SASEGT. Trimming left V 1 base short and J 16 bases short, with 35 bases between. The CDR3 DNA reads TGTGCCAGCAGTGAAGGATGGGAAGGTTTCCATCGATCAGGTCGTACGTATCATTTT. Its protein is CASSEGWEGFHRSGRTYHF.

This clonotype was detected only a few times. The chain has TRBV19 and TRBJ2-7, with TRBD2 matching 10 bases. This CDR3 spans 15 amino acids. J gave up 1 base and V 7 bases, and 7 bases lay outside the gene matches. The germline CDR1 and CDR2 sequences are LNHDA and SQIVND (reference sequence). The CDR3 bases are TGTGCCAGTAAGACGCTAGCGGGGGATTCCTACGAGCAGTACTTC. Translating gives CASKTLAGDSYEQYF. The full variable domain, rest sourced from reference TRBV19 and TRBJ2-7, is DGGITQSPKYLFRKEGQNVTLSCEQNLNHDAMYWYRQDPGQGLRLIYYSQIVNDFQKGDIAEGYSVSREKKESFPLTVTSAQKNPTAFYLCASKTLAGDSYEQYFGPGTRLTVT.

This clonotype was recorded many times. The chain employs TRBV2 and TRBJ2-5; 9 bases are a match to TRBD1. After removal of 7 bases from V and 3 bases from J, the junction contained 6 bases not matched to a gene. This CDR3 has 14 residues. Germline values: CDR1 SNHLY, CDR2 FYNNEI. The DNA for the CDR3 is TGTGCCAGCAAGGTTCGACAGGGGGAAGAGACCCAGTACTTC. Protein product: CASKVRQGEETQYF.